The 21 T cell receptor beta chains reported below all come from one sample, sequenced in a study of cytomegalovirus exposure and HLA in healthy donors. PCR involved 60 Vbeta and 13 Jbeta primers. Clones were read by immunoSEQ multiplex PCR, and TCRdb kept only the in-frame ones, dropping some. The top ten clones hold 3% to 4% of a sample with about 300,000 clones, just over 85% of them seen once. Input material: PBMCs. The receptors here all came from a man in his forties or fifties in good health and CMV-seropositive.

The V gene is TRBV6-1, the J gene TRBJ2-7; no clear D gene. CDR3 length equals 12 residues. Germline assignment: CDR1 MNHNS and CDR2 SASEGT. The ends were cut back, 3 bases at V and 3 bases at J, with 6 bases in the middle. The CDR3 region has the DNA TGTGCCAGCAGTGAGGTCTACTACGAGCAGTACTTC. Its translation is CASSEVYYEQYF.

V gene TRBV13 combines with J gene TRBJ2-1; D possibly corresponds to TRBD1 (6 bases). Trimming removed 4 bases from V and 0 bases from J, with 13 bases in between. There are 16 residues in the CDR3. The germline V gene encodes CDR1 PRHDT and CDR2 FYEKMQ (reference sequence). As DNA, the CDR3 is TGTGCCAGCAGCTCCTCGTCGGACAGCTCCTACAATGAGCAGTTCTTC. Translation: CASSSSSDSSYNEQFF.

The chain carries TRBV5-1 and TRBJ2-1, with 15 bases fitting TRBD2. Germline-derived CDR1 and CDR2 are SGHRS and YFSETQ. The CDR3 consists of 18 residues. The V gene end was trimmed by 4 bases and the J gene end by 5 bases; junction bases not matched to a gene: 10. DNA for the CDR3: TGCGCCAGCAGCCAAGGACTAGCGGGAGGGCCTTGGGACAATGAGCAGTTCTTC. This gives the protein CASSQGLAGGPWDNEQFF.

Points on this clone: The sample has other DNA sequences that encode this CDR3 too. V is TRBV18 and J is TRBJ1-1; 7 nucleotides line up with TRBD1. V shed 3 bases, J shed 4 bases, and the junction held 2 bases outside the gene matches. This CDR3 has 13 amino acids. Germline V gives CDR1 KGHSH, CDR2 LQKENI. This chain's CDR3 is CASSPAGGTEAFF. In DNA form, the CDR3 reads TGTGCCAGCTCACCTGCAGGGGGCACTGAAGCTTTCTTT.

V usage is TRBV18 and J usage is TRBJ2-3, with D unclear. Germline CDR1 KGHSH, CDR2 LQKENI. CDR3 size: 14 residues. Trimming removed 5 bases at V and 1 base at J, with 10 bases between. CDR3 in amino acids: CASSIGGGTDTQYF. The CDR3 region has the DNA TGTGCCAGCTCAATTGGCGGCGGCACAGATACGCAGTATTTT.

The chain carries TRBV28 and TRBJ2-7, with D perhaps matching TRBD2 (5 bases). CDR1 and CDR2 from the germline V gene are MDHEN and SYDVKM. Between the trimmed V and J ends, which lost 4 bases and 4 bases, there was a span of 14 bases. The CDR3 runs 14 residues. Here the CDR3 DNA reads TGTGCCAGCAGTTCCGGCCCGGGGTTATACGAGCAGTACTTC. It codes for CASSSGPGLYEQYF.

The CDR3 coding sequence is TGTGCCACAGGACAGGGGGCCGCTGGGGCCAACGTCCTGACTTTC. Translation gives CATGQGAAGANVLTF. V gene TRBV19 combines with J gene TRBJ2-6, with 11 bases that match TRBD1. The CDR3 is made up of 15 amino acids. The junction had 4 bases not matched to a gene; V was cut back by 10 bases and J by 2 bases. The germline V gene has CDR1 LNHDA and CDR2 SQIVND (reference sequence).

The chain recombines TRBV28 with TRBJ2-1, with 11 positions matching TRBD2. This CDR3 spans 16 amino acids. Germline V gene data show CDR1 as MDHEN and CDR2 as SYDVKM. After removal of 5 bases from V and 7 bases from J, the junction contained 10 bases not matched to a gene. The chain's CDR3 is CASSLLLAGGGNEQFF. Written as DNA, the CDR3 is TGTGCCAGCAGTCTCCTTTTAGCGGGAGGGGGGAATGAGCAGTTCTTC. The complete variable domain, with remaining parts taken from reference TRBV28 and TRBJ2-1, reads DVKVTQSSRYLVKRTGEKVFLECVQDMDHENMFWYRQDPGLGLRLIYFSYDVKMKEKGDIPEGYSVSREKKERFSLILESASTNQTSMYLCASSLLLAGGGNEQFFGPGTRLTVL.

This rearrangement joins TRBV7-9 to TRBJ2-5, with D uncertain. The germline CDR1 and CDR2 sequences are SEHNR and FQNEAQ (reference sequence). The V gene lost 1 base and the J gene lost 4 bases, with 13 bases spanning the gap. This CDR3 spans 15 amino acids. The CDR3 loop reads CASSLGLGGGETQYF. The DNA for the CDR3 is TGTGCCAGCAGCTTAGGCCTAGGCGGCGGAGAGACCCAGTACTTC.

This clone was picked up a small number of times. The CDR3 loop reads CASSKATGATNEKLFF. The CDR3 region has the DNA TGTGCCAGCAGCAAAGCGACGGGGGCAACTAATGAAAAACTGTTTTTT. The J gene is TRBJ1-4, the V gene TRBV21-1. TRBV21-1 is deemed a pseudogene. This CDR3 is built from 16 residues.

The rearrangement links TRBV7-9 to TRBJ1-1; D gene ambiguous. The CDR3 spans 14 residues. Germline CDR1 SEHNR, CDR2 FQNEAQ (reference sequence). The V end lost 6 bases, the J end lost 2 bases, and 13 bases lay between the germline ends. The CDR3 reads CASSLEGLNTEAFF. In DNA, the CDR3 is TGTGCCAGCAGTCTAGAGGGTCTTAACACTGAAGCTTTCTTT. The whole variable domain, filled in from reference TRBV7-9 and TRBJ1-1, reads DTGVSQNPRHKITKRGQNVTFRCDPISEHNRLYWYRQTLGQGPEFLTYFQNEAQLEKSRLLSDRFSAERPKGSFSTLEIQRTEQGDSAMYLCASSLEGLNTEAFFGQGTRLTVV.

This clone turned up a few times. J is TRBJ2-6 and V is TRBV10-3; D remains unclear. The germline V and J ends were trimmed by 7 bases and 0 bases, with 4 bases remaining between them. CDR1 and CDR2 (germline): ENHRY, SYGVKD. This CDR3 is 13 amino acids long. CDR3 sequence reads: CAITNSGANVLTF. As DNA, the CDR3 is TGTGCCATCACTAACTCTGGGGCCAACGTCCTGACTTTC.

Comment on this clone: Its ends do not fully match the called genes, so a read error is possible. The J gene is TRBJ2-7, the V gene TRBV27; a weak D match, TRBD2 (6 bases). Germline V gene data show CDR1 as MNHEY and CDR2 as SMNVEV (reference sequence). This CDR3 region has 14 residues. DNA for the CDR3: TGTGCCAGAAGTTTCGAGGGACTGATCTACGAGCAGTACTTC. Its translation: CARSFEGLIYEQYF.

The chain combines TRBV6-1 with TRBJ2-3; TRBD2 agrees at 7 bases. CDR1 and CDR2 (germline): MNHNS, SASEGT. CDR3 length: 15 amino acids. The V segment lost 6 bases and the J segment 3 bases; nucleotides outside the gene matches: 9. The CDR3 sequence is CASRGGSSGTDTQYF. CDR3 in DNA: TGTGCCAGCAGGGGCGGGAGTTCGGGAACAGATACGCAGTATTTT.

The gene calls are TRBV13 and TRBJ1-2; TRBD1 might be the D (6 bases). The CDR3 runs to 14 residues. CDR1 PRHDT and CDR2 FYEKMQ come from the germline V gene (reference sequence). V lost 2 bases and J lost 3, with 10 bases in between. DNA for the CDR3: TGTGCCAGCAGCTTATTGGACAGCTACTATGGCTACACCTTC. Its protein is CASSLLDSYYGYTF.

This clone occurred once. This sequence joins TRBV7-9 and TRBJ2-7; a possible D gene is TRBD1 (5 bases). Germline V gene data show CDR1 as SEHNR and CDR2 as FQNEAQ (reference sequence). This CDR3 has 12 residues. V lost 3 bases and J lost 3, with 6 bases in between. The CDR3 is CASSFTGYEQYF. CDR3 coding DNA: TGTGCCAGCAGCTTCACAGGCTACGAGCAGTACTTC.

The genes are TRBV28 and TRBJ2-3; 8 positions match TRBD2. The CDR3 is made up of 16 amino acids. Trimming took 2 bases from V and 6 from J; bases not matched to a gene: 10. CDR1 and CDR2 from the germline V gene are MDHEN and SYDVKM. The DNA for the CDR3 is TGTGCCAGCAGTTTACACCGGGAGGGCTTGTGGGATACGCAGTATTTT. Translated, it gives CASSLHREGLWDTQYF. The complete variable domain, with remaining parts taken from reference TRBV28 and TRBJ2-3, reads DVKVTQSSRYLVKRTGEKVFLECVQDMDHENMFWYRQDPGLGLRLIYFSYDVKMKEKGDIPEGYSVSREKKERFSLILESASTNQTSMYLCASSLHREGLWDTQYFGPGTRLTVL.

The rearrangement links TRBV28 to TRBJ2-1, with a possible D match to TRBD1 (6 bases). Trimming took off 5 bases at V and 15 bases at J, with 17 bases between the two ends. The CDR3 has 12 amino acids. Germline V CDR1 and CDR2: MDHEN, SYDVKM. The DNA of the CDR3 is TGTGCCAGCAGTCCGATCTGGACAGTTCGGTTCTTC. It codes for CASSPIWTVRFF.

CDR3 in DNA: TGTGCCTGGAGTGGGGACAGGGGTCACAATGAGCAGTTCTTC. The encoded protein is CAWSGDRGHNEQFF. The V gene is TRBV30, the J gene TRBJ2-1, with 10 nucleotides matching TRBD1. Germline CDR1 GTSNPN, CDR2 SVGIG (reference sequence). This CDR3 spans 14 amino acids. V lost 1 base and J lost 5; bases outside the gene matches: 2.

The V call is TRBV5-1, the J call TRBJ1-1, with D possibly matching TRBD1 (5 bases). Germline assignment: CDR1 SGHRS and CDR2 YFSETQ. V shed 7 bases and J shed 0 bases, with 10 bases lying between them. The CDR3 covers 13 residues. The CDR3 here is CASHPTVNTEAFF. CDR3 DNA sequence: TGCGCCAGCCATCCGACAGTGAACACTGAAGCTTTCTTT.

The chain recombines TRBV14 with TRBJ1-1; D is possibly TRBD1 (6 bases). The length of the CDR3 is 13 residues. V lost 5 bases to trimming and J lost 4 bases, with 11 bases between them. Germline lookup yields CDR1 SGHDN and CDR2 FVKESK. CDR3 region: CASSLQGATEAFF. CDR3 coding DNA: TGTGCCAGCAGCTTACAGGGCGCCACTGAAGCTTTCTTT.